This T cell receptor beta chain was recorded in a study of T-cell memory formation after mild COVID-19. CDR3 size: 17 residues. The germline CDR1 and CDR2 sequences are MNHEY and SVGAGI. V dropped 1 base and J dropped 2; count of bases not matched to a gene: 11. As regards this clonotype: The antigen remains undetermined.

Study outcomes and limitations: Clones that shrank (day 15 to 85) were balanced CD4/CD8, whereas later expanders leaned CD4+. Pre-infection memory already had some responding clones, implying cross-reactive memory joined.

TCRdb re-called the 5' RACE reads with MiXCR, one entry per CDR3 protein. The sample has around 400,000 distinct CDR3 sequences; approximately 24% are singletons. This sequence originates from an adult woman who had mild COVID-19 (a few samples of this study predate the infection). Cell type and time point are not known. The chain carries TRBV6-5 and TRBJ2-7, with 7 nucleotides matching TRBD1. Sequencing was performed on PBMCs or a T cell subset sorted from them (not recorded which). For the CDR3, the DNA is TGTGCCAGCAGTTACTGGGGAACAGGGGTGAGGGCCTACGAGCAGTACTTC. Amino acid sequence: CASSYWGTGVRAYEQYF.